The T cell receptor (beta chain) described here comes from a study of cytomegalovirus exposure and HLA in healthy donors. Study-wide points: A classifier reportedly called cytomegalovirus status with high sensitivity and specificity. Most TCR beta V segments were productive about 87% or about 30% of the time in an earlier analysis.

CDR3 size: 13 residues. V was shortened by 4 bases and J by 4 bases, with 11 bases between the two germline ends. The germline gives CDR1 SQVTM, CDR2 ANQGSEA. For this clone: The antigen remains undetermined.

It was with 60 Vbeta and 13 Jbeta primers that the PCR ran. Profiling relied on immunoSEQ multiplex PCR, and the TCRdb table lists in-frame clones only, not all of them. The repertoire holds 150,000 to 200,000 clones, approximately 81% seen once, with 1.9% in the top ten. The J gene is TRBJ1-3, the V gene TRBV29-1, with D maybe TRBD1 (5 bases). The source is a man between 18 and 29 years old in good health and CMV-seronegative. The sequenced sample was PBMCs. The CDR3 DNA follows: TGCAGCGTTGTGGGGGGTGGAGGAAACACCATATATTTT. Encoded protein: CSVVGGGGNTIYF.